The 28 T cell receptor beta chains in this list originate from one sample, sequenced in a study of CD8 T cells in Susac syndrome. With random hexamers, reverse transcription was performed on about 0.5 to 1 ug of RNA. Each CDR3 protein is one row after TCRdb ran MiXCR on the immunoSEQ multiplex PCR reads. The table records about 150,000 distinct CDR3 sequences, around 95% of them present only once. The sequenced material came from CD8+ T cells from PBMCs. All receptors derive from a human donor with multiple sclerosis.

The chain links TRBV28 to TRBJ1-6; TRBD1 might be the D (6 bases). Germline CDR1 reads MDHEN; CDR2 reads SYDVKM. The CDR3 is made up of 14 amino acids. V was shortened by 7 bases and J by 3 bases, with 10 bases between the two germline ends. The CDR3: CASIGGHYNSPLHF. The CDR3 bases are TGTGCCAGCATAGGGGGACACTATAATTCACCCCTCCACTTT.

This chain links TRBV20-1 with TRBJ2-1; 9 bases line up with TRBD2. The ends lost 1 base at V and 10 bases at J; junction bases unmatched: 8. From germline, CDR1 is DFQATT and CDR2 SNEGSKA (reference sequence). The CDR3 length is 14 residues. CDR3 protein: CSARVAERGEEQFF. In DNA form, the CDR3 reads TGCAGTGCTAGAGTTGCCGAGCGGGGGGAGGAGCAGTTCTTC.

The J gene is TRBJ2-1, the V gene TRBV11-2, with D unclear. V shed 1 base and J shed 2 bases, with 6 bases lying between them. The germline V gene encodes CDR1 SGHAT and CDR2 FQNNGV. The CDR3 runs 14 residues. The CDR3 region has the DNA TGTGCCAGCAGCTTAGCGGCCCCCTACAATGAGCAGTTCTTC. Translation gives CASSLAAPYNEQFF.

This chain joins TRBV27 and TRBJ2-7; 8 bases are a match to TRBD1. The CDR3 is made up of 16 amino acids. Trimming cost V 5 bases and J 3 bases; bases outside gene matches: 12. Germline V CDR1 and CDR2: MNHEY, SMNVEV (reference sequence). Here the CDR3 reads CASSPSAGGFFYEQYF. CDR3 nucleotides: TGTGCCAGCAGTCCTTCGGCAGGGGGCTTTTTCTACGAGCAGTACTTC.

The chain is built from TRBV7-9 and TRBJ2-7; D is perhaps TRBD1 or TRBD2 (6 bases each). CDR1 is SEHNR, CDR2 FQNEAQ, per germline (reference sequence). V was clipped by 3 bases and J by 6 bases, with 12 bases between them. The CDR3 contains 13 residues. As DNA, the CDR3 is TGTGCCAGCAGCTTGGCCGGGGGCGCCGAGCAGTACTTC. Translation: CASSLAGGAEQYF.

The genes are TRBV7-9 and TRBJ1-4; D remains ambiguous. The CDR3 has 15 residues. The germline gives CDR1 SEHNR, CDR2 FQNEAQ (reference sequence). V was pared by 0 bases and J by 4 bases, with 9 bases between. The CDR3 is CASSLAPQVNEKLFF. In nucleotides, the CDR3 is TGTGCCAGCAGCTTAGCGCCGCAAGTTAATGAAAAACTGTTTTTT.

The chain joins TRBV4-3 to TRBJ2-2; TRBD2 matches 10 bases. Germline CDR1 reads LGHNA; CDR2 reads YSLEER. The CDR3 is 17 amino acids. The V and J ends lost 5 bases and 6 bases, in that order; junction bases with no gene match: 12. This chain's CDR3 is CASSVEVSSGGPGELFF. The CDR3 bases are TGCGCCAGCAGCGTAGAGGTGTCTAGCGGGGGTCCCGGGGAGCTGTTTTTT.

The CDR3: CSARDRGTSAFF. CDR3 DNA sequence: TGCAGTGCTAGAGATCGAGGGACTTCAGCTTTCTTT. V is TRBV20-1 and J is TRBJ1-1; weak D call: TRBD1 (5 bases). Trimming pared 0 bases from V and 10 bases from J, leaving 12 bases between. The germline gives CDR1 DFQATT, CDR2 SNEGSKA (reference sequence). The CDR3 length is 12 residues.

This sequence joins TRBV5-1 and TRBJ2-7; a possible D gene is TRBD1 (5 bases). The V end lost 1 base, the J end lost 5 bases, and 13 bases lay between the germline ends. Germline V gene sequence: CDR1 SGHRS, CDR2 YFSETQ. The CDR3 loop spans 14 amino acids. CDR3 region: CASSLKGRRDEQYF. CDR3 sequence (DNA): TGCGCCAGCAGCTTGAAGGGGCGGAGAGACGAGCAGTACTTC. The entire variable domain, with the rest obtained from reference TRBV5-1 and TRBJ2-7, is as follows: KAGVTQTPRYLIKTRGQQVTLSCSPISGHRSVSWYQQTPGQGLQFLFEYFSETQRNKGNFPGRFSGRQFSNSRSEMNVSTLELGDSALYLCASSLKGRRDEQYFGPGTRLTVT.

The chain is built from TRBV7-9 and TRBJ2-5; no clear D. Trimming cost V 5 bases and J 5 bases, with 12 bases left between them. CDR1 is SEHNR and CDR2 is FQNEAQ in the germline V gene (reference sequence). This CDR3 has 13 residues. The CDR3 DNA reads as TGTGCCAGCAGCATCGGACGGTTGGAGACCCAGTACTTC. Translating gives CASSIGRLETQYF.

CDR3 in amino acids: CASSVGGTDSYEQYF. CDR3 DNA sequence: TGTGCCAGCAGCGTAGGAGGGACAGACTCCTACGAGCAGTACTTC. The V gene is TRBV9, the J gene TRBJ2-7; 7 positions match TRBD1. The CDR3 is 15 amino acids. Germline trimming cut 0 bases from V and 0 bases from J; bases unmatched to any gene: 3. CDR1 and CDR2 (germline): SGDLS, YYNGEE.

This chain links TRBV15 with TRBJ2-7; possibly TRBD1 for D (5 bases). The germline CDR1 and CDR2 sequences are LNHNV and YYDKDF (reference sequence). V was shortened by 4 bases and J by 7 bases, with 8 bases between the two germline ends. The CDR3 loop spans 11 amino acids. The CDR3 here is CATSKGQEQYF. The DNA for the CDR3 is TGTGCCACCAGCAAGGGGCAGGAGCAGTACTTC.

The CDR3 reads CASSQDLRGTGELFF. The CDR3 nucleotides are TGCGCCAGCAGCCAAGATTTGCGGGGCACCGGGGAGCTGTTTTTT. The chain uses TRBV4-3 and TRBJ2-2; a possible D gene is TRBD2 (6 bases). The CDR3 has 15 residues. Trimming shortened V by 0 bases and J by 4 bases, and 9 bases separated the two germline ends. Germline CDR1 LGHNA, CDR2 YSLEER.

The V call is TRBV20-1, the J call TRBJ1-2; D might be TRBD1 (5 bases). V lost 7 bases, J lost 3 bases, and 15 bases lay in between. The CDR3 covers 13 residues. The germline V gene encodes CDR1 DFQATT and CDR2 SNEGSKA (reference sequence). CDR3 DNA sequence: TGCAGTGTCCCAGACAGCCGCTACTATGGCTACACCTTC. Encoded protein: CSVPDSRYYGYTF.

The chain employs TRBV27 and TRBJ1-1; D remains ambiguous. V lost 5 bases, J lost 1 base, and 11 bases lay in between. This CDR3 is built from 14 residues. Looked up from germline, CDR1 is MNHEY and CDR2 is SMNVEV (reference sequence). CDR3 protein: CASSMGSANTEAFF. As DNA, the CDR3 is TGTGCCAGCAGTATGGGTAGTGCGAACACTGAAGCTTTCTTT.

The chain uses TRBV19 and TRBJ1-2, with a tentative D call TRBD1 (5 bases). The ends were cut back, 8 bases at V and 6 bases at J, with 10 bases in the middle. This CDR3 is 11 amino acids long. Germline V gives CDR1 LNHDA, CDR2 SQIVND (reference sequence). The CDR3 reads CASATGDGYTF. The DNA for the CDR3 is TGTGCCAGTGCTACAGGTGATGGCTACACCTTC.

This rearrangement joins TRBV20-1 to TRBJ2-7, with a possible D match to TRBD2 (5 bases). This CDR3 has 14 amino acids. Between the trimmed V and J ends, which lost 0 bases and 1 base, there was a span of 10 bases. Germline CDR1 DFQATT, CDR2 SNEGSKA (reference sequence). The CDR3 bases are TGCAGTGCTAGAGATCTGAGGGAATCCTACGAGCAGTACTTC. Amino acids: CSARDLRESYEQYF.

This clonotype has only one observation. This chain joins TRBV2 and TRBJ1-1; 10 bases fit TRBD1. After removal of 6 bases from V and 4 bases from J, the junction contained 8 bases not matched to a gene. The CDR3 sequence is 15 residues long. CDR1 and CDR2 from the germline V gene are SNHLY and FYNNEI. The CDR3 reads CASRETGGAGTEAFF. The CDR3 DNA reads as TGTGCCAGCAGAGAGACAGGGGGCGCGGGCACTGAAGCTTTCTTT.

The chain links TRBV6-2 or TRBV6-3 to TRBJ2-5, with D uncertain. The CDR3 has 13 residues. The germline V gene encodes CDR1 MNHEY and CDR2 SVGEGT. With 7 bases removed from V and 6 bases from J, the gap between germline ends came to 15 bases. This chain's CDR3 is CASTPSVRQTQYF. CDR3 nucleotides: TGTGCCAGCACCCCGTCGGTCCGGCAGACCCAGTACTTC.

V usage is TRBV7-9 and J usage is TRBJ1-1; D gene ambiguous. The CDR3 consists of 13 residues. V gave up 4 bases and J gave up 10 bases, with 16 bases separating them. Germline assignment: CDR1 SEHNR and CDR2 FQNEAQ (reference sequence). CDR3 nucleotides: TGTGCCAGCAGCTCCCCCAGCGGGTTGGGAGCTTTCTTT. It specifies CASSSPSGLGAFF.

This chain connects TRBV2 to TRBJ1-6; D is unclear. With 7 bases removed from V and 1 base from J, the gap between germline ends came to 11 bases. The CDR3 sequence is 15 residues long. Germline lookup yields CDR1 SNHLY and CDR2 FYNNEI. The CDR3 is CASKEGGSYNSPLHF. CDR3 DNA sequence: TGTGCCAGCAAAGAGGGAGGGTCCTATAATTCACCCCTCCACTTT.

V is TRBV7-2 and J is TRBJ2-7, with D uncertain. Trimming shortened V by 1 base and J by 0 bases, and 13 bases separated the two germline ends. Germline V gives CDR1 SGHTA, CDR2 FQGNSA. This CDR3 contains 16 residues. DNA for the CDR3: TGTGCCAGCAGCTTAGGAGGACGGATTAGCTCCTACGAGCAGTACTTC. Translated: CASSLGGRISSYEQYF.

The chain uses TRBV30 and TRBJ2-7; unclear D gene. The germline gives CDR1 GTSNPN, CDR2 SVGIG (reference sequence). V lost 5 bases and J lost 0, with 14 bases in between. The CDR3 is made up of 14 amino acids. CDR3 in amino acids: CAWADPGVSYEQYF. CDR3 in DNA: TGTGCCTGGGCCGACCCAGGAGTCTCCTACGAGCAGTACTTC.

This clonotype was seen just once. This chain connects TRBV7-9 to TRBJ2-7; possible D gene TRBD2, 5 bases. The V gene's germline CDR1 is SEHNR and CDR2 FQNEAQ (reference sequence). Trimming removed 2 bases from V and 0 bases from J, with 14 bases in between. The CDR3 is 16 amino acids. CDR3 residues: CASSLPRGINSYEQYF. CDR3 DNA: TGTGCCAGCAGCTTACCACGGGGTATAAACTCCTACGAGCAGTACTTC.

This chain links TRBV10-3 with TRBJ1-2; 7 bases map to TRBD1. Unmatched junction bases numbered 14, after V lost 6 bases and J lost 4 bases. The CDR3 extends over 16 amino acids. Germline V gives CDR1 ENHRY, CDR2 SYGVKD. The CDR3 is CAIRAMVQGGFYGYTF. CDR3 coding DNA: TGTGCCATCAGAGCCATGGTGCAGGGGGGTTTCTATGGCTACACCTTC.

The chain joins TRBV6-4 to TRBJ2-3, with TRBD2 matching over 12 bases. The V gene end was trimmed by 4 bases and the J gene end by 6 bases; junction bases not matched to a gene: 2. This CDR3 spans 14 amino acids. Germline-derived CDR1 and CDR2 are MRHNA and SNTAGT. CDR3 sequence reads: CASSGTSGADTQYF. In DNA, the CDR3 is TGTGCCAGCAGTGGGACTAGCGGGGCCGATACGCAGTATTTT.

V usage is TRBV29-1 and J usage is TRBJ1-2; D is ambiguous. The germline V gene has CDR1 SQVTM and CDR2 ANQGSEA. Trimming stripped 2 bases from V and 6 bases from J, with 10 bases between. CDR3 length equals 12 residues. CDR3 sequence: CSVENRPDGYTF. CDR3 in DNA: TGCAGCGTTGAAAATCGGCCGGATGGCTACACCTTC.

J is TRBJ2-7 and V is TRBV27; tentatively, D is TRBD2 (5 bases). Germline V CDR1 and CDR2: MNHEY, SMNVEV (reference sequence). V lost 3 bases and J lost 2, with 17 bases in between. The CDR3 has 16 amino acids. As DNA, the CDR3 is TGTGCCAGCAGTTTTCTCGAGGGTTCCCTCCCCTACGAGCAGTACTTC. Its protein product is CASSFLEGSLPYEQYF.